This T cell receptor (beta chain) was found in a study of T cells expressing NK-cell markers. Study background: Sequencing of TCR beta repertoires drew on sorted CD3+CD56+NKG2C+, CD3+CD56+NKG2C- and CD3+CD56-NKG2C+ T cells.

On this clonotype itself: Its target is unknown.

Findings of the study overall: Unclear, still, was the HCMV specificity of the expanded NKG2C+ T cell clones.

CDR1 and CDR2 from the germline V gene are DFQATT and SNEGSKA (reference sequence). CDR3 size: 16 residues. TCRdb reanalyzed the 5' RACE reads and collapses them to one entry per CDR3 protein, without DNA. Its table records around 550,000 distinct CDR3 sequences. The sample consisted of blood T cells: a sorted CD56 or NKG2C T cell subset, CD4+ or CD8+ T cells, or bulk PBMC T cells (not recorded which). The TCR originated in a man between 18 and 29 years old in good health. J is TRBJ2-5 and V is TRBV20-1; the D call from TCRdb, TRBD1, cannot be confirmed without DNA. The CDR3 region is CSARHPKGRGGETQYF.